One and the same sample provided the 4 T cell receptor beta chains below, sequenced in a study of CD8 T cells in Susac syndrome. RNA amounts of roughly 0.5 to 1 ug underwent reverse transcription with random hexamers. Each CDR3 protein is one row after TCRdb ran MiXCR on the immunoSEQ multiplex PCR reads. The repertoire consists of approximately 130,000 distinct CDR3 sequences, with more than 75% occurring once and the leading ten covering around 0.25%. The sequencing input was CD8+ T cells from PBMCs. The receptors come from a human donor with multiple sclerosis.

The chain is built from TRBV15 and TRBJ1-1; D gene unclear. Trimming removed 8 bases at V and 0 bases at J, with 4 bases between. Germline loops: CDR1 LNHNV, CDR2 YYDKDF (reference sequence). The CDR3 loop spans 11 amino acids. This chain's CDR3 is CATGLNTEAFF. The CDR3 nucleotides read TGTGCCACCGGCTTGAACACTGAAGCTTTCTTT.

The J gene is TRBJ1-1, the V gene TRBV13, with D unclear. Germline V gene lookup returns CDR1 PRHDT and CDR2 FYEKMQ (reference sequence). V was trimmed by 5 bases and J by 6 bases, leaving 16 bases between them. The CDR3 extends over 14 amino acids. The CDR3 region is CASSAEGARAEAFF. The CDR3 DNA is TGTGCCAGCAGCGCCGAGGGAGCTCGCGCTGAAGCTTTCTTT.

The rearrangement joins TRBV3-1 to TRBJ1-1; possibly TRBD1 for D (5 bases). Per the germline V gene, CDR1 is LGHDT and CDR2 is YNNKEL (reference sequence). Trimming cost V 0 bases and J 3 bases, with 11 bases left between them. CDR3 size: 15 residues. This CDR3 is CASSQERGGHTEAFF. The CDR3 coding sequence is TGTGCCAGCAGCCAAGAACGCGGGGGACACACTGAAGCTTTCTTT. Complete variable domain (other parts from reference TRBV3-1 and TRBJ1-1): DTAVSQTPKYLVTQMGNDKSIKCEQNLGHDTMYWYKQDSKKFLKIMFSYNNKELIINETVPNRFSPKSPDKAHLNLHINSLELGDSAVYFCASSQERGGHTEAFFGQGTRLTVV.

This clonotype was found a few times. The chain carries TRBV4-1 and TRBJ2-3; 10 bases match TRBD1. Germline loops: CDR1 MGHRA, CDR2 YSYEKL. The CDR3 has 17 amino acids. Trimming at V came to 6 bases and at J to 2 bases, leaving 11 bases not matched to a gene. CDR3 amino acids: CASSLNWDRGFTDTQYF. CDR3 nucleotide sequence: TGCGCCAGCAGTCTAAATTGGGACAGGGGCTTCACAGATACGCAGTATTTT.